This T cell receptor (beta chain) comes out of a study of metastatic and nonmetastatic thyroid tumors. About the study: From malignant and benign thyroid patients, repertoires in blood and in tumor or nodule tissue were compared.

Per the original data handling: A distant-metastasis classifier for papillary thyroid cancer was built using CDR3 differences across clinicopathological groups. With MiXCR, TCRdb reprocessed the PCR reads. The V and J calls were determined by TCRdb, not by the authors. The sample carries about 24,000 clones, about a quarter recorded once. Germline CDR1 and CDR2: LNHDA and SQIVND (reference sequence). Germline trimming cut 6 bases from V and 10 bases from J; bases unmatched to any gene: 12. The CDR3 spans 15 residues. Not a single patient had been given any form of treatment at any point before undergoing thyroid surgery. Study findings and constraints: As reported, TCR beta diversity in blood and tumor was significantly higher in malignant thyroid tumors than in benign nodules.

This clone has at least ten counts. The antigen is undetermined. This TCR derives from a male donor with papillary thyroid cancer or a benign thyroid nodule (not recorded which). Some clones in this sample may be carry-over from other donors' samples. The chain combines TRBV19 with TRBJ2-1; 10 bases map to TRBD2. Sequenced input: blood. CDR3 protein: CASSRALAGVAEQFF. As DNA, the CDR3 is TGTGCCAGTAGCCGTGCCCTAGCGGGAGTTGCGGAGCAGTTCTTC. Full variable domain (remainder filled in from reference TRBV19 and TRBJ2-1): DGGITQSPKYLFRKEGQNVTLSCEQNLNHDAMYWYRQDPGQGLRLIYYSQIVNDFQKGDIAEGYSVSREKKESFPLTVTSAQKNPTAFYLCASSRALAGVAEQFFGPGTRLTVL.